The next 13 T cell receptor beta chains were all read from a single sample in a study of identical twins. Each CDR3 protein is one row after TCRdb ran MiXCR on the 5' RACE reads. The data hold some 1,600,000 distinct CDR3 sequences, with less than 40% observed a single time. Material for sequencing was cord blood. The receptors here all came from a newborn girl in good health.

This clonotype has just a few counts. The CDR3 nucleotides are TGTGCCAGCACGATAGGGATGACAGATACGCAGTATTTT. It translates to CASTIGMTDTQYF. The gene calls are TRBV2 and TRBJ2-3, with D unresolved. The V gene's germline CDR1 is SNHLY and CDR2 FYNNEI. The ends were cut back, 7 bases at V and 3 bases at J, with 11 bases in the middle. This CDR3 has 13 amino acids.

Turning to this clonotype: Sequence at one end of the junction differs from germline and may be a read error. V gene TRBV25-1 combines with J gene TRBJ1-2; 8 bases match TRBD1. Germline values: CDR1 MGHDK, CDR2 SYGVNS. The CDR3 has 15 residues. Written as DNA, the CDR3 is TGTGCCAGCAGTGATCTCAGAGGGACAGGCTATGGCTTCACCTTC. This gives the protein CASSDLRGTGYGFTF.

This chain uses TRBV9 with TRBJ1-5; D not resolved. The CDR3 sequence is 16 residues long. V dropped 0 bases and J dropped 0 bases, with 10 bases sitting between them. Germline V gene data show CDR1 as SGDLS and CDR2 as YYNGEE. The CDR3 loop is CASSVGSGYSNQPQHF. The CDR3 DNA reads TGTGCCAGCAGCGTAGGGTCGGGGTATAGCAATCAGCCCCAGCATTTT.

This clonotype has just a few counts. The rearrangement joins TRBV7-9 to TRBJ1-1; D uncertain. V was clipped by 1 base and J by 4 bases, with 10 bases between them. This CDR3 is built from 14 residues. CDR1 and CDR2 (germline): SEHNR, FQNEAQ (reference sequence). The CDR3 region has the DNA TGTGCCAGCAGCTTAGAGACTATTGGCACTGAAGCTTTCTTT. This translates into CASSLETIGTEAFF.

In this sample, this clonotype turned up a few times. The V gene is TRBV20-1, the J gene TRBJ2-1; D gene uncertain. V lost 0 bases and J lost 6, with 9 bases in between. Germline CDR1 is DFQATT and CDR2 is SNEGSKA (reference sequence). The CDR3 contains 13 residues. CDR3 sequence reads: CSARDHISNEQFF. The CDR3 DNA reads TGCAGTGCTAGAGACCACATCAGCAATGAGCAGTTCTTC.

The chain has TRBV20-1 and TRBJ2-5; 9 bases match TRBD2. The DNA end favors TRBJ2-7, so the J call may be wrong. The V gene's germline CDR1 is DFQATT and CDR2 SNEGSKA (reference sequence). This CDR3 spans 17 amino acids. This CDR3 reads CSAGPRRGSGSNDEQYF. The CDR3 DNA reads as TGCAGTGCTGGACCAAGAAGAGGTAGCGGGAGCAACGACGAGCAGTACTTC.

This CDR3 is CASSLEASGAEVVDTQYF. In DNA form, the CDR3 reads TGCGCCAGCAGCTTGGAGGCTAGCGGAGCGGAGGTTGTAGATACGCAGTATTTT. J is TRBJ2-3 and V is TRBV5-1; 7 bases are a match to TRBD2. Germline loops: CDR1 SGHRS, CDR2 YFSETQ. Trimming removed 0 bases from V and 5 bases from J; junction bases left unmatched: 15. The CDR3 loop spans 18 amino acids.

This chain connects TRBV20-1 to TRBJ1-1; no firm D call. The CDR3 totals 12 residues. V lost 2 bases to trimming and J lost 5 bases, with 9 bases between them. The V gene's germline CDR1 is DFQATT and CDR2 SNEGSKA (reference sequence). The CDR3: CSARWQVTEAFF. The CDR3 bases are TGCAGTGCTAGATGGCAGGTTACTGAAGCTTTCTTT.

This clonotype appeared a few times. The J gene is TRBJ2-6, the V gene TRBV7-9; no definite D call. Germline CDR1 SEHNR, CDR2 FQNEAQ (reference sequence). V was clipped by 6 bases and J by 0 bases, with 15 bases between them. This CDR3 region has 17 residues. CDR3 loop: CASRENFRFSGANVLTF. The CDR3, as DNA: TGTGCCAGCAGAGAAAACTTTCGGTTCTCTGGGGCCAACGTCCTGACTTTC.

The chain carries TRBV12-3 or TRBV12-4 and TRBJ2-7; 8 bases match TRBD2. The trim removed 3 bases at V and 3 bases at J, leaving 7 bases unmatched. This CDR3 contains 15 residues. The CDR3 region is CASSFGGLADYEQYF. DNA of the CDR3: TGTGCCAGCAGTTTTGGAGGACTAGCCGACTACGAGCAGTACTTC.

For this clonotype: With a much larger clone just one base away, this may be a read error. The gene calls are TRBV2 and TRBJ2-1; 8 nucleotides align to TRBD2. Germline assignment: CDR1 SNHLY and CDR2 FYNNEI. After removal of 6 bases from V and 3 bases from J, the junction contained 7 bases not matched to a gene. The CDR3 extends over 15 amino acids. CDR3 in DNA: TGTGCCAGCAGGCCCGGGACTAGGGTCTACAATGAGCAGTTCTTC. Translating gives CASRPGTRVYNEQFF.

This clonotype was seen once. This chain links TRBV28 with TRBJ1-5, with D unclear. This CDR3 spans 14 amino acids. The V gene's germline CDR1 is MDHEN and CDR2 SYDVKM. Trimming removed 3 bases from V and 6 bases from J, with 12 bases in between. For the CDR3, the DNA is TGTGCCAGCAGTTTGATTCTTAGGCGTCAGCCCCAGCATTTT. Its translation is CASSLILRRQPQHF.

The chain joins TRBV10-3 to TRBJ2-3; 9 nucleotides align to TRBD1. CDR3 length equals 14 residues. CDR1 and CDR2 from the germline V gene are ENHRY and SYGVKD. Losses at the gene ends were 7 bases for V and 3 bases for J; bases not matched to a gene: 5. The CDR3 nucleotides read TGTGCCATCATGGGTGGACAGGGGACAGATACGCAGTATTTT. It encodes CAIMGGQGTDTQYF.